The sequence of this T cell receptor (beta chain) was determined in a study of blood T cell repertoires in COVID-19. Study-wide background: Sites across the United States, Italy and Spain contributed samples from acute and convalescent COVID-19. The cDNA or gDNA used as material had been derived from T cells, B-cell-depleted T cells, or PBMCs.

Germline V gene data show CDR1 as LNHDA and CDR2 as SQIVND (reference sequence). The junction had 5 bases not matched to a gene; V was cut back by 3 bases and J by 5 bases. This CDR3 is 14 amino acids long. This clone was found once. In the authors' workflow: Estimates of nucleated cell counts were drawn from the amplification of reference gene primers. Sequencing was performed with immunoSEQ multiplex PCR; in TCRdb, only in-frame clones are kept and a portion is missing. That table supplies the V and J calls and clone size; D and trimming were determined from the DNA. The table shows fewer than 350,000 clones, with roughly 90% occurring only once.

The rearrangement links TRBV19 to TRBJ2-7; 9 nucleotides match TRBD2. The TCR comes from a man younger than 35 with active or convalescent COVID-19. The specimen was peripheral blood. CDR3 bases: TGTGCCAGTAGTATTGCGGGGGGGCCCCACGAGCAGTACTTC. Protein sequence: CASSIAGGPHEQYF. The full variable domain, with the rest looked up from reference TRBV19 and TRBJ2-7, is DGGITQSPKYLFRKEGQNVTLSCEQNLNHDAMYWYRQDPGQGLRLIYYSQIVNDFQKGDIAEGYSVSREKKESFPLTVTSAQKNPTAFYLCASSIAGGPHEQYFGPGTRLTVT.